This T cell receptor (beta chain) comes out of a study of T cell responses to AZD1222 COVID-19 vaccine. Trimming took 5 bases from V and 0 from J, leaving 10 bases between them. The CDR3 extends over 14 amino acids. Germline lookup yields CDR1 MNHEY and CDR2 SVGAGI. The repertoire was sequenced with immunoSEQ multiplex PCR; TCRdb's copy has only in-frame clones and lacks some. The top ten clones hold around 3.6% of a sample with 150,000 to 250,000 clones, about nine tenths of them seen once. V and J are TRBV6-5 and TRBJ1-2; maybe TRBD1 (5 bases). The sequenced sample was peripheral blood, obtained 28 days after the second AZD1222 dose. This TCR derives from an adult who received the AZD1222 COVID-19 vaccine. The CDR3 here is CASSPDTSNYGYTF. CDR3 DNA sequence: TGTGCCAGCAGTCCGGACACTTCTAACTATGGCTACACCTTC.